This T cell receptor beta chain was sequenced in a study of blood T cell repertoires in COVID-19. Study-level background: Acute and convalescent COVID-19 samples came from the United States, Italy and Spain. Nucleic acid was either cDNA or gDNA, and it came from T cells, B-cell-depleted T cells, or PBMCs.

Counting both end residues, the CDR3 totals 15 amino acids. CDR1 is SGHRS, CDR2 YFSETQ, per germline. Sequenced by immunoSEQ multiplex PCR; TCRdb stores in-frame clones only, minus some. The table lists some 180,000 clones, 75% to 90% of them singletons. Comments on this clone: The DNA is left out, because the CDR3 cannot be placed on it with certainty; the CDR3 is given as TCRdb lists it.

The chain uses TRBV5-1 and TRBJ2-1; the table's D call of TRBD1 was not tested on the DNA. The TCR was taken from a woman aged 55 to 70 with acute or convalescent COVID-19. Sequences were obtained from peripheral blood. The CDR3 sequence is CASSSSDRAGNEQFF.